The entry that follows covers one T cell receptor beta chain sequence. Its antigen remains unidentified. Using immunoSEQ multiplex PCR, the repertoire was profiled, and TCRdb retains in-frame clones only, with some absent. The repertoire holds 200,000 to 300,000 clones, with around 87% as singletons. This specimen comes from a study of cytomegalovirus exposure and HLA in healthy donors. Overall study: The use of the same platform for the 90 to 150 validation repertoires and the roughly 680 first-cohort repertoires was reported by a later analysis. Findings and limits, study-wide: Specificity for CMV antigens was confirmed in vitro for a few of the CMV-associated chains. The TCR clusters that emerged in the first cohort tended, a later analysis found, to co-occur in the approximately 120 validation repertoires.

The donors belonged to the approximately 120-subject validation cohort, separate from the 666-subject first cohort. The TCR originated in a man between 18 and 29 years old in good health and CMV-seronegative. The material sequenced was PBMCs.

This CDR3 reads CASSLEVTTSTDTQYF. As DNA, the CDR3 is TGCGCCAGCAGCTTGGAAGTAACAACGAGCACAGATACGCAGTATTTT. The chain employs TRBV5-1 and TRBJ2-3; no reliable D call. Germline V lookup: CDR1 SGHRS, CDR2 YFSETQ. The CDR3 is 16 residues long. The V end was cut by 0 bases, the J end by 0 bases, with 11 bases between.